A selection of T cell receptor beta chains follows, all from one sample in a study of blood T cell repertoires in COVID-19. Sequencing used immunoSEQ multiplex PCR; TCRdb keeps in-frame clones, though not all of them. Found here are 250,000 to 300,000 clones, under 90% of them singletons; the top ten hold roughly 15%. The sequencing sample was made of PBMCs or T cells enriched from blood (not recorded which). These receptors all come from a man aged 18 to 35 who had recovered from COVID-19. CDR3s include the opening cysteine and the closing phenylalanine or tryptophan. Fields, in order: J gene, V gene, CDR3 length, D gene, clone size, CDR3 DNA, CDR3 protein. The D gene is left open where the match is weak. Clone size is stated in some rows and not others, as once, few, many or a class when expanded.

>TRBJ2-5|TRBV6-5|15|TRBD2|.
TGTGCCAGCAGTTACAGGCGGGAGACCCAAGAGACCCAGTACTTC
CASSYRRETQETQYF
>TRBJ2-7|TRBV7-9|16|TRBD1|.
TGTGCCAGCCAAAAAGGTGGACAGGGCGCTGTGGACGAGCAGTACTTC
CASQKGGQGAVDEQYF
>TRBJ1-3|TRBV5-1|15|.|.
TGCGCCAGCAGCTTGGCAGCAGGCTCTGGAAACACCATATATTTT
CASSLAAGSGNTIYF
>TRBJ2-7|TRBV6-5|15|TRBD2|.
TGTGCCAGCAGTCCCCGGGACTACCCGACCTACGAGCAGTACTTC
CASSPRDYPTYEQYF
>TRBJ2-3|TRBV27|14|TRBD1|few
TGTGCCAGCAGTTACAGGGGGCTCCCAGATACGCAGTATTTT
CASSYRGLPDTQYF
>TRBJ1-1|TRBV7-3|15|.|.
TGTGCCAGCACCCTAACCGGCGGGTTGTTGGCTGAAGCTTTCTTT
CASTLTGGLLAEAFF
>TRBJ2-7|TRBV7-8|13|.|.
TGTGCCAGCAGCTTTCGGGAAAGGGTCGAGCAGTACTTC
CASSFRERVEQYF
>TRBJ1-1|TRBV7-6|15|TRBD1|.
TGTGCCAGCAGCTTAACTGGGGACAGGGGGTCTGAAGCTTTCTTT
CASSLTGDRGSEAFF
>TRBJ2-5|TRBV10-1|14|TRBD1|few
TGCGCCAGCAGTGCGGGACAGGGTGGAGAGACCCAGTACTTC
CASSAGQGGETQYF
>TRBJ2-7|TRBV2|14|.|.
TGTGCCAGCAGTGTGGGGCAGGGGTTTCTCGAGCAGTACTTC
CASSVGQGFLEQYF
>TRBJ2-3|TRBV5-1|15|TRBD2|.
TGCGCCAGCAGCTTAGCGGGGTCTAGCACAGATACGCAGTATTTT
CASSLAGSSTDTQYF
>TRBJ1-2|TRBV28|13|.|.
TGTGCCATCCGTCCGAGTACTAACTATGGCTACACCTTC
CAIRPSTNYGYTF
>TRBJ1-4|TRBV28|13|.|.
TGTGCCAGCTGGGCGAGAACTAATGAAAAACTGTTTTTT
CASWARTNEKLFF
>TRBJ1-1|TRBV27|13|TRBD1|.
TGTGCCAGCAGTGACAGGGGAGGCACTGAAGCTTTCTTT
CASSDRGGTEAFF
>TRBJ2-3|TRBV27|16|TRBD2|once
TGTGCCAGCAGCCCCACCCCGGCGGGAGGTCGCGATACGCAGTATTTT
CASSPTPAGGRDTQYF
>TRBJ2-7|TRBV4-1|14|.|.
TGCGCCAGCAGCCAAGACAGCGGATTCTACGAGCAGTACTTC
CASSQDSGFYEQYF
>TRBJ2-7|TRBV6-1|17|TRBD1|.
TGTGCCAGCAGTGATAGGGCGGCCGACAGGGGGTTCGGCGAGCAGTACTTC
CASSDRAADRGFGEQYF
>TRBJ2-7|TRBV3-1/TRBV3-2|15|TRBD1|.
TGTGCCAGCAGCCACCGTGGGACAGGGCTTTACGAGCAGTACTTC
CASSHRGTGLYEQYF
>TRBJ2-5|TRBV5-4|14|.|.
TGTGCCAGCAGCATGGGACTTCGGCAAGAGACCCAGTACTTC
CASSMGLRQETQYF
>TRBJ2-2|TRBV19|14|.|few
TGTGCCAGTATGGCGACAACCCTCACCGGGGAGCTGTTTTTT
CASMATTLTGELFF
>TRBJ2-1|TRBV5-1|13|TRBD2|.
TGCGGCACCCGGACTAGCGGGGGGAATGAGCAGTTCTTC
CGTRTSGGNEQFF
>TRBJ1-5|TRBV18|13|.|.
TGTGCCAGTACCGGGGGTAGCAATCAGCCCCAGCATTTT
CASTGGSNQPQHF
>TRBJ1-6|TRBV18|17|.|.
TGTGCCAGCTCACCAGACGCTAACAGGGTTCGGATTTCACCCCTCCACTTT
CASSPDANRVRISPLHF
>TRBJ2-1|TRBV24-1|18|.|.
TGTGCCACCAGGGGTGATCAACCGACCGGGTCCTCCTACAATGAGCAGTTCTTC
CATRGDQPTGSSYNEQFF
>TRBJ2-5|TRBV4-2|18|TRBD2|.
TGTGCCAGCAGCCAAGGTCTAGCGGGAGGGCCGGTTGAAGAGACCCAGTACTTC
CASSQGLAGGPVEETQYF